This TCR beta chain was recovered during a study of T cell responses to AZD1222 COVID-19 vaccine. V dropped 0 bases and J dropped 6 bases, with 5 bases sitting between them. There are 13 residues in the CDR3. The germline gives CDR1 LGHNA, CDR2 YSLEER. Generated by immunoSEQ multiplex PCR, the TCRdb table keeps only in-frame clones and is missing some. Of 95,000 to 150,000 clones listed, 92% are singletons. The source of this sequence is an adult in good health. J is TRBJ2-2 and V is TRBV4-3; no clear D. Sequenced material: peripheral blood, taken on day 0 of AZD1222 vaccination. This CDR3 reads CASSQDRAGELFF. The CDR3 DNA reads TGCGCCAGCAGCCAAGATCGCGCCGGGGAGCTGTTTTTT.